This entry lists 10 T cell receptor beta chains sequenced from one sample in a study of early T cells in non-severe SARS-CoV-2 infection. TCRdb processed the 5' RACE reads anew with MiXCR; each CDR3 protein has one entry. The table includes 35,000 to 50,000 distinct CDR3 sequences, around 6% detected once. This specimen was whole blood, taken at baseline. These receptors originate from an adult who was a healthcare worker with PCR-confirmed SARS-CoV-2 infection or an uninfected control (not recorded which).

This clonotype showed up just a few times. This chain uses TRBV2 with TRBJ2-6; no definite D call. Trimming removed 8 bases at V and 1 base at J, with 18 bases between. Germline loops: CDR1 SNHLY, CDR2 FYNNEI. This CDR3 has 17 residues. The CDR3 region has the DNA TGTGCCAGCCGTCGGGCCTCGATGCGGTCTGGGGCCAACGTCCTGACTTTC. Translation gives CASRRASMRSGANVLTF.

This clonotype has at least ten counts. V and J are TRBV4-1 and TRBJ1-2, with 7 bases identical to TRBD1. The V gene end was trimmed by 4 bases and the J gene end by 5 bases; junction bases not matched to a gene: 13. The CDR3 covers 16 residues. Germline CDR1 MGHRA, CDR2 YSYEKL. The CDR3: CASSLQTGDLLYGYTF. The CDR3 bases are TGCGCCAGCAGCCTCCAAACAGGGGATCTTTTGTATGGCTACACCTTC.

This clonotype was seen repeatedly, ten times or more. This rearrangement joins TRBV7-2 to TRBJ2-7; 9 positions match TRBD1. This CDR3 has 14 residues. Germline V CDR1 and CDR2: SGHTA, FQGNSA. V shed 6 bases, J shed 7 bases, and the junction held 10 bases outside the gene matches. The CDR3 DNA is TGTGCCAGCAGTGGGACAGGGAGATGGAGTGAGCAGTACTTC. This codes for CASSGTGRWSEQYF.

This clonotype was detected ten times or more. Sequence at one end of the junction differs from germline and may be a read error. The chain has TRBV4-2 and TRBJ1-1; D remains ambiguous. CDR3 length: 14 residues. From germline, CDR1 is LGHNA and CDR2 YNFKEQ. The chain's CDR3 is CASSQETGNTEAFF. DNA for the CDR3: TGTGCCAGCAGCCAGGAAACGGGGAACACTGAAGCTTTCTTC.

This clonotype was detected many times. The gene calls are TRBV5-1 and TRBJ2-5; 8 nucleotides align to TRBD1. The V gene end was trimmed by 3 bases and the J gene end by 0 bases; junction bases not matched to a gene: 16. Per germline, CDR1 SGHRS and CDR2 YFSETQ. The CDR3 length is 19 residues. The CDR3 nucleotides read TGCGCCAGCAGCTCACCTTCCGGGACAGGACTGAGGTACCAAGAGACCCAGTACTTC. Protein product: CASSSPSGTGLRYQETQYF.

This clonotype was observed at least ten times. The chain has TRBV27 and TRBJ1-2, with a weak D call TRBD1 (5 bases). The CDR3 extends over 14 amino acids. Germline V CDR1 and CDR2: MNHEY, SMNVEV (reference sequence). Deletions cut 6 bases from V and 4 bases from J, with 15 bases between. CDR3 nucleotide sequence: TGTGCCAGCAGCCCTTTTAGAGGGACCTATGGCTACACCTTC. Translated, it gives CASSPFRGTYGYTF.

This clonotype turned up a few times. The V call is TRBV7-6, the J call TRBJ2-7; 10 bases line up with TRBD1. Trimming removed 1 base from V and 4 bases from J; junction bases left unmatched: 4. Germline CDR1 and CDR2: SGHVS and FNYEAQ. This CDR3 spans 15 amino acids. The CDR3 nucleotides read TGTGCCAGCAGCTTAGGGACAGGGGGTGTGTACGAGCAGTACTTC. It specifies CASSLGTGGVYEQYF. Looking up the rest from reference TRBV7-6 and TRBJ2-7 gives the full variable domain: GAGVSQSPRYKVTKRGQDVALRCDPISGHVSLYWYRQALGQGPEFLTYFNYEAQQDKSGLPNDRFSAERPEGSISTLTIQRTEQRDSAMYRCASSLGTGGVYEQYFGPGTRLTVT.

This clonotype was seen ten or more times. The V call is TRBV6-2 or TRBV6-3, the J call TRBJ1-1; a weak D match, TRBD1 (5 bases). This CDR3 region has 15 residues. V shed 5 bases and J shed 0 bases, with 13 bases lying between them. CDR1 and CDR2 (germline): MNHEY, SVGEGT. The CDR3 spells CASSALWGLNTEAFF. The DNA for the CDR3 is TGTGCCAGCAGTGCGCTTTGGGGACTGAACACTGAAGCTTTCTTT.

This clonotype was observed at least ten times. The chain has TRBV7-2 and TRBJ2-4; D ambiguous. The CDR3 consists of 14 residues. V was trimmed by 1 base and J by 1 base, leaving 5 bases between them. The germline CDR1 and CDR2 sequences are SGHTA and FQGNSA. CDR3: CASSLVGAKNIQYF. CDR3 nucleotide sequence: TGTGCCAGCAGCTTAGTAGGGGCCAAAAACATTCAGTACTTC.

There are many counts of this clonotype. CDR3 in DNA: TGTGCCAGTACCGCCCTAGGAGGGTCTTTAAGCACTGAAGCTTTCTTT. Its translation is CASTALGGSLSTEAFF. J is TRBJ1-1 and V is TRBV19; D gene unclear. The CDR3 runs to 16 residues. V lost 7 bases to trimming and J lost 4 bases, with 22 bases between them. Germline values: CDR1 LNHDA, CDR2 SQIVND (reference sequence).